This entry describes one T cell receptor beta chain. Its antigen remains unidentified. Per-base qualities were not stored, and no clone one base away is much larger. TCRbeta CDR3 regions were amplified from genomic DNA by means of the immunoSEQ Assay, a bias-controlled multiplex PCR. The study's own analysis went as follows. The number of nucleated cells in each sample was estimated from the amplification of reference gene primers within the assay. Sequence reads were collapsed and filtered to measure the absolute abundance of every unique TCRbeta CDR3 rearrangement. For each sample, productive Simpson clonality was calculated as the square root of Simpson's diversity index across productive rearrangements. TCRdb's version of the immuneACCESS table is confined to in-frame rearrangements and falls short of the full clone set. An unresolved V gene accounts for under half of the shortfall where checked; the remainder is of unknown origin. D and trimming were read from the DNA, whereas the V and J calls and clone size are those reported in that table. This sample comprises under 300,000 clones, approximately 90% of them detected only once. The ten largest clones take up around 10% of the sample.

This entry belongs to a study of blood T cell repertoires in COVID-19 (TCRdb year 2020). Some background on the complete study: The collaborator samples originated in the United States, Italy and Spain and spanned the acute and convalescent phases of COVID-19. The prospective study material was composed of cDNA or gDNA derived from T cells, B-cell-depleted T cells, or PBMCs. Subjects who had been exposed to COVID-19, were actively infected with it, or had recovered from it provided the deeply sampled blood TCRbeta repertoires that made up the dataset. The repertoires were released in a freely available public database intended as a resource for research on the immune response to SARS-CoV-2. Samples were obtained from the ongoing ImmuneRACE study (first 160 participants) and from over 1,000 subjects provided by 6 global collaborators. Nearly every sample came with metadata listing a de-identified subject ID, COVID-19 status, age in years and sex. Where available, HLA class I and class II types were taken from metadata supplied by the sample provider and were not determined by assay-based typing.

Participants in the prospective study were enrolled through a virtual design, were aged roughly 18 to 100 years, and lived in approximately 25 United States geographic areas. Cohort assignment in the prospective study relied on participant-reported clinical history from a screening survey and a study questionnaire. Recovered participants in ImmuneRACE Cohort 3 were defined by two consecutive negative NP/OP PCR tests, clearance by a healthcare professional, or resolution of symptoms. In the prospective study, whole blood, serum and a nasopharyngeal or oropharyngeal swab were collected from each participant by mobile phlebotomists. Over a 2-month period, participants in the prospective study had the option of providing additional blood draws and questionnaires. Blood samples from the prospective study were shipped frozen or at room temperature prior to DNA extraction. General study outcomes and caveats: The quantity of clinical and demographic metadata differed by source and by participant and was supplied without curation.

The germline V and J ends show losses of 3 bases and 3 bases respectively, and no gene match explains 6 bases of the junction. CDR1 is given as SEHNR and CDR2 as FQNEAQ, both from the germline V gene (reference sequence). Taken from cysteine to phenylalanine, the CDR3 has 15 residues. The sequence is cut down to CDR3 DNA, 45 bases in frame from base 1. Sequenced input: PBMCs or T cells enriched from blood (not recorded which). Recombination linked TRBV7-9 to TRBJ2-7; 9 central nucleotides agree with TRBD2. The TCR originated in a man between 40 and 49 years old who had recovered from COVID-19. DNA sequence: TGTGCCAGCAGCTTTATAGCGGGAGTGAGCTACGAGCAGTACTTC. Translated, it reads CASSFIAGVSYEQYF.